The T cell receptor (beta chain) described here comes from a study of blood T cells in healthy people across ages. Study results and limitations: A conclusive naive versus antigen-experienced comparison was prevented by the unsorted PBMCs.

Primed by a sample-barcoded 5' primer and a J-beta primer mix, a second PCR proceeded for about 6 to 11 cycles. MiXCR, run by TCRdb on the 5' RACE reads, gives a single entry per CDR3 protein. The table shows more than 900,000 distinct CDR3 sequences, with under 30% occurring only once. Donors were systemically healthy Caucasian individuals from Russia aged roughly 6 to 100 years. In germline, CDR1 is ENHRY, CDR2 SYGVKD. The CDR3 contains 14 residues. This clonotype was detected only a few times. Its antigen is undetermined. The sample was also reused in another study, on T cells of mothers and their children. That investigation notes: The authors identified no persistent microchimeric T cell clones.

The source material was blood. The TCR sequence derives from a girl aged 2 to 10 in good health. The gene calls are TRBV10-3 and TRBJ2-1; 7 bases are a match to TRBD2. The DNA end lines up better with TRBJ2-7; the J call may be wrong. The CDR3 sequence is CAISFERESYEQYF. As DNA, the CDR3 is TGTGCCATCTCATTTGAGCGGGAATCCTACGAGCAGTACTTC.